This entry describes one T cell receptor (beta chain). Those enrolled, adults aged 18 to 89 years, came from about two dozen US areas. This sample is drawn from a study of blood T cell repertoires in COVID-19. Whole-study context: Sources were T cells, B-cell-depleted T cells, or PBMCs; the material itself was cDNA or gDNA.

Original handling: From reference gene primer amplification, estimates of nucleated cell counts were derived. Profiled with immunoSEQ multiplex PCR; TCRdb holds only in-frame clones, not every one. Clone size and the V and J calls come from that table; the DNA yielded D and trimming. This sample carries 300,000 to 450,000 clones, 80% to 90% of them seen once, and the ten largest clones take roughly 0.99%. The germline V gene has CDR1 LNHDA and CDR2 SQIVND (reference sequence). The CDR3 loop spans 16 amino acids. V shed 9 bases, J shed 0 bases, and the junction held 10 bases outside the gene matches. The genes are TRBV19 and TRBJ1-5, with 8 positions matching TRBD1. Sequenced material: PBMCs or T cells enriched from blood (not recorded which). This sequence was found in a man aged 18-30 years who had recovered from COVID-19. CDR3 DNA: TGTGCCAGCCGAGACAGGGGCATGAATAGCAATCAGCCCCAGCATTTT. Translated, it gives CASRDRGMNSNQPQHF.